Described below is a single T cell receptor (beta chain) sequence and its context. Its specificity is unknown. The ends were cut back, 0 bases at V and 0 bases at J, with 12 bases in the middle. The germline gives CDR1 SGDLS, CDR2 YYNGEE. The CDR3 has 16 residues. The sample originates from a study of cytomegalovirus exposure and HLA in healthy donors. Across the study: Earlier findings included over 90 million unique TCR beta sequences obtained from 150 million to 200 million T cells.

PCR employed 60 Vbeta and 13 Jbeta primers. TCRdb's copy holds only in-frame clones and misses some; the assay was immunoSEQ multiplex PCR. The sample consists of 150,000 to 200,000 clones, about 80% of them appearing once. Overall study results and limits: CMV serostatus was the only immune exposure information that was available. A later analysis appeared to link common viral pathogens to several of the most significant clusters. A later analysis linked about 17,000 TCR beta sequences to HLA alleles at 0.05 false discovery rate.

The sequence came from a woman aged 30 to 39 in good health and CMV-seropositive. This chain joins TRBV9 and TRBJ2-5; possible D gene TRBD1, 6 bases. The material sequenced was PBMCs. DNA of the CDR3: TGTGCCAGCAGCGTAGGGGGACAAATGTACCAAGAGACCCAGTACTTC. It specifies CASSVGGQMYQETQYF.